Presented here are 12 T cell receptor beta chains from one specimen sequenced in a study of blood T cell repertoires in COVID-19. Here immunoSEQ multiplex PCR was the method, and the copy in TCRdb shows in-frame clones only, minus some. The repertoire holds under 100,000 clones, 85% seen once, with 3.4% in the top ten. Sequencing was performed on peripheral blood. Source of these receptors: a man over 45 with acute or convalescent COVID-19.

CDR3 sequence: CASSIGQPSSYEQYF. The CDR3 DNA reads as TGCGCCAGCAGCATAGGACAGCCCAGCTCCTACGAGCAGTACTTC. The chain recombines TRBV5-1 with TRBJ2-7, with D possibly TRBD1 on 6 matching bases. The V and J ends lost 4 bases and 0 bases respectively, with 14 bases between them. Per the germline V gene, CDR1 is SGHRS and CDR2 is YFSETQ. The CDR3 is 15 amino acids.

V is TRBV7-8 and J is TRBJ1-1; 9 nucleotides line up with TRBD1. The CDR3 contains 15 residues. V lost 4 bases, J lost 4 bases, and 7 bases stayed unmatched. Per germline, CDR1 SGHVS and CDR2 FQNEAQ. The CDR3 DNA reads TGTGCCAGCAGCTCCGGGACAGGGTCGGGCACTGAAGCTTTCTTT. The encoded protein is CASSSGTGSGTEAFF.

The rearrangement joins TRBV28 to TRBJ1-5, with TRBD1 as a possible D gene (6 bases). The CDR3 runs 15 residues. V was trimmed by 8 bases and J by 2 bases, leaving 16 bases between them. Germline CDR1 is MDHEN and CDR2 is SYDVKM. CDR3 nucleotides: TGTGCCAGCTACAGGGAGAGAGGAGGCAATCAGCCCCAGCATTTT. It codes for CASYRERGGNQPQHF. Drawing the rest from reference TRBV28 and TRBJ1-5, the complete variable domain is DVKVTQSSRYLVKRTGEKVFLECVQDMDHENMFWYRQDPGLGLRLIYFSYDVKMKEKGDIPEGYSVSREKKERFSLILESASTNQTSMYLCASYRERGGNQPQHFGDGTRLSIL.

The V and J genes are TRBV6-5 and TRBJ1-2; no clear D gene. Trimming took off 5 bases at V and 2 bases at J, with 15 bases between the two ends. This CDR3 spans 15 amino acids. Germline lookup yields CDR1 MNHEY and CDR2 SVGAGI. Here the CDR3 reads CASSPPVTRNYGYTF. DNA for the CDR3: TGTGCCAGCAGTCCCCCGGTGACACGCAACTATGGCTACACCTTC.

The table lists this clone with a count of one. This chain uses TRBV15 with TRBJ2-7; 7 nucleotides match TRBD1. Germline V lookup: CDR1 LNHNV, CDR2 YYDKDF (reference sequence). This CDR3 has 13 amino acids. Trimming cost V 3 bases and J 3 bases; bases outside gene matches: 2. CDR3 DNA sequence: TGTGCCACCAGCAGTGACAGGGACTACGAGCAGTACTTC. It is translated as CATSSDRDYEQYF.

The chain recombines TRBV6-5 with TRBJ2-6, with D uncertain. Trimming cost V 5 bases and J 0 bases, with 8 bases left between them. From germline, CDR1 is MNHEY and CDR2 SVGAGI. CDR3 length: 15 residues. The CDR3 bases are TGTGCCAGCAGTCCCGAGAGCTCTGGGGCCAACGTCCTGACTTTC. Translating it yields CASSPESSGANVLTF.

A note on this clone: At one end the junction does not follow the germline gene, possibly because of a read error. The gene calls are TRBV6-2 or TRBV6-3 and TRBJ1-2, with 7 bases lining up with TRBD1. The length of the CDR3 is 12 residues. Germline CDR1 MNHEY, CDR2 SVGEGT. CDR3 region: CASSYRGTDSYF. CDR3 DNA sequence: TGTGCCAGCAGTTACCGGGGGACAGATTCGTACTTC.

This clone has just a few counts. The genes are TRBV19 and TRBJ1-5; D may be TRBD1 (5 bases). The CDR3 contains 16 residues. V was trimmed by 1 base and J by 0 bases, leaving 10 bases between them. Germline V gene sequence: CDR1 LNHDA, CDR2 SQIVND (reference sequence). CDR3 in amino acids: CASSIAGPNSNQPQHF. CDR3 DNA: TGTGCCAGTAGTATAGCAGGGCCTAATAGCAATCAGCCCCAGCATTTT. Full variable domain (remainder filled in from reference TRBV19 and TRBJ1-5): DGGITQSPKYLFRKEGQNVTLSCEQNLNHDAMYWYRQDPGQGLRLIYYSQIVNDFQKGDIAEGYSVSREKKESFPLTVTSAQKNPTAFYLCASSIAGPNSNQPQHFGDGTRLSIL.

The gene calls are TRBV11-2 and TRBJ2-1; D gene unclear. Germline loops: CDR1 SGHAT, CDR2 FQNNGV. There are 12 residues in the CDR3. V lost 1 base, J lost 8 bases, and 6 bases lay in between. The CDR3 loop is CASSLGGDEQFF. The CDR3, as DNA: TGTGCCAGCAGCTTAGGAGGCGATGAGCAGTTCTTC.

The chain recombines TRBV19 with TRBJ2-1, with TRBD2 matching over 7 bases. The germline V gene encodes CDR1 LNHDA and CDR2 SQIVND (reference sequence). The length of the CDR3 is 15 residues. Unmatched junction bases numbered 3, after V lost 3 bases and J lost 1 base. The DNA of the CDR3 is TGTGCCAGTAGTATGTCCGGGAGGTCCTACAATGAGCAGTTCTTC. Translating it yields CASSMSGRSYNEQFF.

V usage is TRBV10-1 and J usage is TRBJ1-1; weak D call: TRBD1 (6 bases). CDR1 is WNHNN, CDR2 SYGVQD, per germline (reference sequence). Trimming pared 2 bases from V and 3 bases from J, leaving 16 bases between. CDR3 size: 16 residues. CDR3 amino acids: CASSEREGTRDTEAFF. DNA of the CDR3: TGCGCCAGCAGTGAGCGGGAAGGGACAAGGGACACTGAAGCTTTCTTT.

The chain employs TRBV5-1 and TRBJ2-1; 11 nucleotides agree with TRBD2. V was pared by 0 bases and J by 0 bases, with 5 bases of the junction left unmatched. The V gene's germline CDR1 is SGHRS and CDR2 YFSETQ. The CDR3 runs to 18 residues. The CDR3 DNA reads TGCGCCAGCAGCTTGGGCGGGACTAGCGGACACTCCTACAATGAGCAGTTCTTC. Protein product: CASSLGGTSGHSYNEQFF.